The clone carrying this T cell receptor (beta chain) was detected only a few times. The data were taken from a study of technical replicates of blood from a few donors. TCRdb's table, derived via immunoSEQ multiplex PCR, lists solely in-frame clones and lacks some. This sample yields tens of thousands of clones, of which 94% are seen a single time; about 0.4% belongs to the top ten. The germline V and J ends were trimmed by 3 bases and 12 bases, with 12 bases remaining between them. Germline CDR1 reads SGHTS; CDR2 reads YDEGEE. The length of the CDR3 is 12 residues. The chain links TRBV5-8 to TRBJ1-4; the D is unclear. The clonotype was recovered from a human donor in good health. Material for sequencing was T cells isolated from PBMCs. The chain's CDR3 is CASSYPQVELFF. The CDR3 nucleotides read TGTGCCAGCAGCTACCCCCAGGTGGAACTGTTTTTT.